Listed below are T cell receptor beta chains from one sample, sequenced in a study of T-cell memory formation after mild COVID-19. Each CDR3 protein is one row after TCRdb ran MiXCR on the 5' RACE reads. The table shows roughly 310,000 distinct CDR3 sequences, with roughly 15% occurring only once. Sequenced sample: PBMCs or a T cell subset sorted from them (not recorded which). These receptors originate from a young man who had mild COVID-19 (a few samples of this study predate the infection). Cell type and time point are not known. Both conserved end residues are part of each CDR3. Size tells how often a clone was seen (once, few, many) or the class of an expanded clone, and some rows leave it out.

TRBJ2-7,.,TRBV5-1,CASKTGGLLSYEQYF
TRBJ2-7,.,TRBV5-5,CASSLGTVRYEQYF
TRBJ2-3,.,TRBV29-1,CSVSRAGGGTDTQYF
TRBJ2-7,.,TRBV20-1,CSARDRTRDYEQYF
TRBJ2-2,few,TRBV7-3,CASSPYRDRGNTGELFF
TRBJ1-5,.,TRBV24-1,CATSDPREGQPQHF
TRBJ1-1,few,TRBV7-2,CASSFMQGGGTEAFF
TRBJ1-5,.,TRBV12-3/TRBV12-4,CASRSGVVSNQPQHF
TRBJ1-1,few,TRBV10-2,CASSEWDGTEAFF
TRBJ1-4,.,TRBV4-1,CASSQVGVAEKLFF
TRBJ2-7,.,TRBV20-1,CSAPDINYEQYF
TRBJ2-7,.,TRBV6-5,CATNRQGGYEQYF
TRBJ1-2,.,TRBV24-1,CATSDAGTASNYGYNF
TRBJ1-1,many,TRBV24-1,CATSDSSGANTEAFF
TRBJ1-6,.,TRBV9,CASSVDWGRNSPLHF
TRBJ2-3,.,TRBV6-1,CASSERGFTDTQYF
TRBJ2-3,few,TRBV7-2,CASSFLAGGPTGTDTQYF
TRBJ1-3,.,TRBV4-3,CASSQGVPQGSGNTIYF
TRBJ1-1,.,TRBV6-5,CASNKRTLGQMNTEAFF
TRBJ2-5,few,TRBV5-1,CASRGGASGQETQYF
TRBJ2-3,.,TRBV5-5,CASSLDAGRTDTQYF
TRBJ1-1,.,TRBV20-1,CSALYRQGGTEAFF
TRBJ1-3,.,TRBV7-9,CASRQGVRGNTIYF
TRBJ1-5,few,TRBV6-2/TRBV6-3,CASSYLGGPGNQPQHF
TRBJ2-1,.,TRBV7-3,CASSLLPVVGGLSYNEQFF
TRBJ2-2,many,TRBV11-2,CASSLYLDNHLADTGELFF
TRBJ2-1,.,TRBV3-2,CASSSTDRFSEQFF
TRBJ2-3,many,TRBV5-1,CASSPSRTDTQYF
TRBJ1-2,.,TRBV3-1,CASSRQGIGGYTF
TRBJ2-2,.,TRBV27,CASSLGQGKVFF
TRBJ1-1,.,TRBV3-1,CASSHEGRTEAFF
TRBJ2-5,many,TRBV7-9,CASSLVGGLAGQETQYF
TRBJ2-7,many,TRBV12-3/TRBV12-4,CASSPGTGRNEQYF
TRBJ2-1,.,TRBV6-5,CASSRSPGQALLNEQFF
TRBJ2-2,.,TRBV11-2,CASSLDGLAANTGELFF
TRBJ1-1,.,TRBV18,CASARGTENTEAFF
TRBJ2-4,.,TRBV20-1,CSASGDPAKNIQYF
TRBJ2-3,many,TRBV6-5,CASSLTTRTDTQYF
TRBJ2-7,many,TRBV4-3,CASSQGYQESYEQYF
TRBJ2-1,many,TRBV9,CASSVVGSSYNEQFF
TRBJ1-1,.,TRBV6-5,CASHEGDKVTFF
TRBJ2-5,many,TRBV24-1,CATSDKGGRNNQETQYF
TRBJ1-2,few,TRBV5-1,CASSWSQGRGYTF
TRBJ2-3,few,TRBV20-1,CSARDSGFGGSTDTQYF
TRBJ1-1,few,TRBV6-1,CASSVARPEAFF
TRBJ2-3,many,TRBV7-9,CAGLRGPTDTQYF
TRBJ2-5,few,TRBV5-1,CASSPTLTGRKTQYF
TRBJ1-2,.,TRBV5-1,CASSLTGGRDGYTF
TRBJ2-7,.,TRBV7-9,CAGSLVRPVGPLLEQYF
TRBJ2-7,.,TRBV6-5,CASSPDTGRFSEQYF